The 8 T cell receptor beta chains in this list originate from one sample, sequenced in a study of long-term antiretroviral therapy in people with HIV. Version v3.0 of the immunoSEQ assay was performed at survey level. Data came from immunoSEQ multiplex PCR; TCRdb stores just in-frame clones and leaves some out. The table shows 30,000 to 40,000 clones, with roughly 87% occurring only once. Material: unsorted PBMCs, obtained 1 year after starting antiretroviral therapy. These receptors all stem from a man aged 18 to 29 with HIV.

The genes are TRBV4-1 and TRBJ2-1; D might be TRBD1 (6 bases). Trimming took off 1 base at V and 2 bases at J, with 12 bases between the two ends. The length of the CDR3 is 16 residues. The germline V gene has CDR1 MGHRA and CDR2 YSYEKL. CDR3 sequence reads: CASSQVTGPTYNEQFF. DNA for the CDR3: TGCGCCAGCAGCCAAGTGACAGGCCCCACCTACAATGAGCAGTTCTTC.

This clone was seen once. The CDR3 protein is CASSVAAGAGNEQFF. CDR3 coding DNA: TGTGCCAGCAGCGTAGCGGCGGGAGCCGGGAATGAGCAGTTCTTC. The genes are TRBV9 and TRBJ2-1, with 7 bases that match TRBD2. The CDR3 is 15 amino acids. Germline CDR1 SGDLS, CDR2 YYNGEE. With 0 bases clipped from V and 7 bases from J, the junction kept 7 bases outside the gene matches.

This clone was detected a few times. The chain recombines TRBV18 with TRBJ1-5; unclear D gene. The CDR3 runs to 14 residues. Trimming cost V 4 bases and J 9 bases, with 16 bases left between them. Germline V gene sequence: CDR1 KGHSH, CDR2 LQKENI. CDR3 nucleotides: TGTGCCAGCTCACAAGGCGAAGGGCCGTTGCCCCAGCATTTT. Translating it yields CASSQGEGPLPQHF.

On this clone: A read error may account for a junction end that differs from germline. V usage is TRBV2 and J usage is TRBJ2-7, with D perhaps TRBD1 (5 bases). The CDR3 runs 14 residues. Per germline, CDR1 SNHLY and CDR2 FYNNEI. In DNA, the CDR3 is TGCGTGGGGAAGGGGAATAGGGAAGGGTACCAGCAGTACTTC. Translation: CVGKGNREGYQQYF.

The J gene is TRBJ1-2, the V gene TRBV6-5; a possible D gene is TRBD1 (6 bases). The CDR3 loop spans 16 amino acids. The V and J ends lost 4 bases and 4 bases respectively, with 19 bases between them. From germline, CDR1 is MNHEY and CDR2 SVGAGI. The CDR3 is CASSLQWGGQLYGYTF. CDR3 coding DNA: TGTGCCAGCAGTTTACAGTGGGGTGGACAGCTCTATGGCTACACCTTC.

The chain couples TRBV6-6 to TRBJ1-4; possible D gene TRBD1, 5 bases. CDR3 length: 15 residues. The germline gives CDR1 MNHNY, CDR2 SVGAGI (reference sequence). V was clipped by 0 bases and J by 7 bases, with 12 bases between them. The CDR3 region is CASSYSRGDGEKLFF. In DNA form, the CDR3 reads TGTGCCAGCAGTTACTCGCGGGGCGACGGTGAAAAACTGTTTTTT.

This chain uses TRBV4-3 with TRBJ1-2; D not certain. CDR1 is LGHNA, CDR2 YSLEER, per germline. This CDR3 has 15 residues. The V end was cut by 1 base, the J end by 1 base, with 10 bases between. CDR3 in amino acids: CASSQARTFNYGYTF. The CDR3 DNA reads as TGCGCCAGCAGCCAAGCCAGGACCTTTAACTATGGCTACACCTTC.

The chain joins TRBV5-1 to TRBJ1-2, with TRBD1 identical over 7 bases. Germline V CDR1 and CDR2: SGHRS, YFSETQ. V was clipped by 0 bases and J by 3 bases; unmatched bases: 17. This CDR3 contains 19 residues. This CDR3 reads CASSLGTGRIPRYDYGYTF. CDR3 nucleotide sequence: TGCGCCAGCAGCTTGGGGACAGGTCGAATCCCTCGTTACGACTATGGCTACACCTTC.